This T cell receptor (beta chain) is drawn from a study of blood T cell repertoires in COVID-19. Overall study: From T cells, B-cell-depleted T cells, or PBMCs came the material, which was cDNA or gDNA.

Original processing notes: It was from reference gene primer amplification that nucleated cell counts were estimated. The data were produced by immunoSEQ multiplex PCR, yet TCRdb's version contains in-frame clones alone and is incomplete. Clone size and the V and J calls come from that table; the DNA yielded D and trimming. The data show about 34,000 clones, with approximately 93% seen just once and under 6.5% held by the top ten. CDR1 and CDR2 from the germline V gene are SGHVS and FQNEAQ. This CDR3 spans 12 amino acids. Trimming took 5 bases from V and 7 from J; bases not matched to a gene: 3. The sample was peripheral blood. The J gene is TRBJ1-2, the V gene TRBV7-8, with 8 bases fitting TRBD1. This clonotype originated in a human donor in a cohort sampled during active COVID-19. The CDR3 DNA reads as TGTGCCAGCAGCGAAACAGGGGGTGGCTACACCTTC. It is translated as CASSETGGGYTF.